These T cell receptor beta chains were read from a single sample in a study of blood T cell repertoires in COVID-19. Clones were read by immunoSEQ multiplex PCR, and TCRdb kept only the in-frame ones, dropping some. The table records fewer than 200,000 clones, around four fifths of them present only once. The sample comprised PBMCs or T cells enriched from blood (not recorded which). These receptors all stem from a woman in her forties or fifties who had recovered from COVID-19. The CDR3 runs from the conserved cysteine through the conserved F or W. A D gene is named only where the DNA matches it firmly. Rows give clone size only sometimes, using once, few, many, or a class for an expanded clone.

v_call: TRBV29-1; clone_size: -; d_call: -; j_call: TRBJ1-1; cdr3_aa: CSVEDLGGGGGFF; cdr3_nt: TGCAGCGTTGAAGATCTTGGCGGCGGGGGCGGTTTCTTT
v_call: TRBV6-5; clone_size: -; d_call: -; j_call: TRBJ1-2; cdr3_aa: CASSYYPNYGYTF; cdr3_nt: TGTGCCAGCAGTTACTATCCGAACTATGGCTACACCTTC
v_call: TRBV5-6; clone_size: once; d_call: -; j_call: TRBJ2-2; cdr3_aa: CASSVRGNSAGELFF; cdr3_nt: TGTGCCAGCAGCGTCCGGGGGAATAGTGCCGGGGAGCTGTTTTTT
v_call: TRBV30; clone_size: once; d_call: -; j_call: TRBJ1-1; cdr3_aa: CAWSGQVNTEAFF; cdr3_nt: TGTGCCTGGAGTGGGCAGGTGAACACTGAAGCTTTCTTT
v_call: TRBV19; clone_size: once; d_call: -; j_call: TRBJ2-5; cdr3_aa: CASSIGEETQYF; cdr3_nt: TGTGCCAGTAGTATAGGAGAAGAGACCCAGTACTTC
v_call: TRBV3-1/TRBV3-2; clone_size: -; d_call: -; j_call: TRBJ1-1; cdr3_aa: CASSQSPNPNTEAFF; cdr3_nt: TGTGCCAGCAGCCAAAGCCCTAATCCGAACACTGAAGCTTTCTTT
v_call: TRBV2; clone_size: -; d_call: TRBD2; j_call: TRBJ2-1; cdr3_aa: CASRKGIAGNNEQFF; cdr3_nt: TGTGCCAGCCGAAAGGGGATAGCGGGGAACAATGAGCAGTTCTTC
v_call: TRBV7-3; clone_size: -; d_call: -; j_call: TRBJ2-1; cdr3_aa: CASSSKGPGGNEQFF; cdr3_nt: TGTGCCAGCAGCTCCAAAGGACCCGGGGGCAATGAGCAGTTCTTC
v_call: TRBV9; clone_size: few; d_call: -; j_call: TRBJ2-2; cdr3_aa: CASSAGTLNTGELFF; cdr3_nt: TGTGCCAGCAGTGCCGGGACATTGAACACCGGGGAGCTGTTTTTT
v_call: TRBV10-2; clone_size: -; d_call: -; j_call: TRBJ1-2; cdr3_aa: CASSDRKVGYTF; cdr3_nt: TGCGCCAGCAGTGACAGGAAGGTTGGCTACACCTTC
v_call: TRBV7-2; clone_size: once; d_call: TRBD1; j_call: TRBJ1-2; cdr3_aa: CASSRTGGYGYTF; cdr3_nt: TGTGCCAGCAGCCGAACAGGGGGCTATGGCTACACCTTC
v_call: TRBV7-2; clone_size: once; d_call: TRBD2; j_call: TRBJ2-1; cdr3_aa: CASSPTTGTRKGNEQFF; cdr3_nt: TGTGCCAGCAGCCCTACGACCGGGACTAGGAAAGGCAATGAGCAGTTCTTC
v_call: TRBV7-6; clone_size: once; d_call: -; j_call: TRBJ2-3; cdr3_aa: CASSQTPSVSTDTQYF; cdr3_nt: TGTGCCAGCAGCCAAACCCCCTCAGTTAGCACAGATACGCAGTATTTT
v_call: TRBV4-1; clone_size: -; d_call: TRBD2; j_call: TRBJ2-2; cdr3_aa: CASSQEQRGVNTGELFF; cdr3_nt: TGCGCCAGCAGCCAAGAACAGCGGGGGGTGAACACCGGGGAGCTGTTTTTT
v_call: TRBV9; clone_size: -; d_call: TRBD1; j_call: TRBJ1-6; cdr3_aa: CASSPTGTGRSPLHF; cdr3_nt: TGTGCCAGCAGCCCCACCGGGACAGGGCGTTCACCCCTCCACTTT
v_call: TRBV3-1/TRBV3-2; clone_size: -; d_call: -; j_call: TRBJ2-3; cdr3_aa: CASSQARYPRGTQYF; cdr3_nt: TGTGCCAGCAGCCAAGCTCGGTACCCAAGAGGCACGCAGTATTTT
v_call: TRBV7-2; clone_size: -; d_call: -; j_call: TRBJ2-1; cdr3_aa: CASSPTRNEQFF; cdr3_nt: TGTGCCAGCAGCCCTACTAGAAATGAGCAGTTCTTC